A selection of T cell receptor beta chains follows, all from one sample in a study of human T cells and chemical hapten exposure. In TCRdb, the RACE reads were re-called with MiXCR into one record per CDR3 protein. This sample yields some 300,000 distinct CDR3 sequences, of which roughly 6% are seen a single time; around 8.6% belongs to the top ten. The source was whole blood, collected in connection with sensitization to the hapten diphenylcyclopropenone (DPC). The receptors shown here come from a woman younger than 35 with alopecia areata. Some clones in this sample may be carry-over from other donors' samples. Both conserved end residues are part of each CDR3. A D gene is named only where the DNA matches it firmly. Not every row has a clone size; where given, it reads once, few, many or a size class.

size: many
V: TRBV20-1
D: TRBD2
J: TRBJ2-1
DNA: TGCAGTGCCGGACTAGCGGGGGCTTCCTACAATGAGCAGTTCTTC
CDR3: CSAGLAGASYNEQFF

size: few
V: TRBV6-2/TRBV6-3
D: -
J: TRBJ2-3
DNA: TGTGCCAGCAGTCCCCGTCAAGGTCGCACAGATACGCAGTATTTT
CDR3: CASSPRQGRTDTQYF

size: many
V: TRBV29-1
D: TRBD2
J: TRBJ2-3
DNA: TGCAGCGTTGAGGATGAGGCGGGGGGCACAGATACGCAGTATTTT
CDR3: CSVEDEAGGTDTQYF

size: -
V: TRBV4-3
D: TRBD1
J: TRBJ1-3
DNA: TGCGCCAGCAGCCCGTACAGGGGGCGAGCTTTATCTGGAAACACCATATATTTT
CDR3: CASSPYRGRALSGNTIYF

size: -
V: TRBV10-3
D: -
J: TRBJ2-3
DNA: TGTGCCACCTCGTTGGAACGCACGGATACGCAGTATTTT
CDR3: CATSLERTDTQYF

size: few
V: TRBV12-3/TRBV12-4
D: TRBD1
J: TRBJ2-4
DNA: TGTGCCAGCAGTCACCGGACAGGGGAAAACATTCAGTACTTC
CDR3: CASSHRTGENIQYF

size: many
V: TRBV5-1
D: -
J: TRBJ1-2
DNA: TGCGCCAGCAGCTTAGACACCGCGAGCTATGGCTACACCTTC
CDR3: CASSLDTASYGYTF

size: -
V: TRBV3-1
D: -
J: TRBJ1-5
DNA: TGTGCCAGCAGCCTCTCGGAGGGTGGGCCCCAGCATTTT
CDR3: CASSLSEGGPQHF

size: many
V: TRBV29-1
D: TRBD2
J: TRBJ2-3
DNA: TGCAGCGTTGAAGTCATAGCGGGGTCCGGTAATACGCAGTATTTT
CDR3: CSVEVIAGSGNTQYF

size: -
V: TRBV6-1
D: -
J: TRBJ2-1
DNA: TGTGCCAGCAGAGCAGGGTGGAATAGGAATGAGCAGTTCTTC
CDR3: CASRAGWNRNEQFF

size: many
V: TRBV12-5
D: -
J: TRBJ2-7
DNA: TGTGCTAGTGGTTTGCCCCCGACGCGAACTCTTCGGGGCGCGCAGTACTTC
CDR3: CASGLPPTRTLRGAQYF

size: -
V: TRBV6-5
D: -
J: TRBJ1-2
DNA: TGTGCCAGCAGTCGAACAAGGTTCTATGGCTACACCTTC
CDR3: CASSRTRFYGYTF

size: many
V: TRBV6-1
D: -
J: TRBJ2-7
DNA: TGTGCCAGCAGTGAATTGATAGAGATGTCCGAGCAGTACTTC
CDR3: CASSELIEMSEQYF

size: many
V: TRBV7-2
D: -
J: TRBJ1-1
DNA: TGTGCCAGCCGGAAGGGGTCTCCCCCTGAAGCTTTCTTT
CDR3: CASRKGSPPEAFF

size: few
V: TRBV20-1
D: -
J: TRBJ2-3
DNA: TGCAGTGCTAGGGTTAACTTATACACAGATACGCAGTATTTT
CDR3: CSARVNLYTDTQYF

size: many
V: TRBV28
D: -
J: TRBJ1-1
DNA: TGTGCCACCGGGGGTTTTACTGAAGCTTTCTTT
CDR3: CATGGFTEAFF

size: many
V: TRBV20-1
D: TRBD2
J: TRBJ2-1
DNA: TGCAGTGCTCCTCTAGCGGGCGGGGACAATGAGCAGTTCTTC
CDR3: CSAPLAGGDNEQFF

size: -
V: TRBV6-5
D: TRBD1
J: TRBJ1-2
DNA: TGTGCCAGCAGTTACCAGCAGGGGGATGGCTACACCTTC
CDR3: CASSYQQGDGYTF

size: many
V: TRBV7-8
D: -
J: TRBJ2-5
DNA: TGTGCCAGCAGCTTAGAGCCCGGGCAATGGGGGGCCTGGGAGACCCAGTACTTC
CDR3: CASSLEPGQWGAWETQYF

size: many
V: TRBV7-8
D: -
J: TRBJ1-1
DNA: TGTGCCAGCAGCTTAGTCAGGGGATGGGGCACTGAAGCTTTCTTT
CDR3: CASSLVRGWGTEAFF

size: -
V: TRBV5-5
D: -
J: TRBJ2-6
DNA: TGTGCCAGCAGCTTGATGGGGGCCGGGGCCAACGTCCTGACTTTC
CDR3: CASSLMGAGANVLTF

size: -
V: TRBV9
D: -
J: TRBJ2-7
DNA: TGTGCCAGCAGCGACACCGGAAGCTCCTACGAGCAGTACTTC
CDR3: CASSDTGSSYEQYF

size: many
V: TRBV4-3
D: -
J: TRBJ1-6
DNA: TGCGCCAGCAGCCAAGAAGAGGGCCAGGGCGGCTCACCCCTCCACTTT
CDR3: CASSQEEGQGGSPLHF

size: many
V: TRBV2
D: -
J: TRBJ1-2
DNA: TGTGCCAGCAGTGAATCAGGGGAAATCTATGGCTACACCTTC
CDR3: CASSESGEIYGYTF

size: few
V: TRBV6-2/TRBV6-3
D: -
J: TRBJ1-6
DNA: TGTGCCAGCAATCACAGGGATTCACCCCTCCACTTT
CDR3: CASNHRDSPLHF

size: many
V: TRBV4-3
D: -
J: TRBJ2-3
DNA: TGCGCCAGCAGCCAAGATGAGGACGATAGCACAGATACGCAGTATTTT
CDR3: CASSQDEDDSTDTQYF

size: few
V: TRBV3-1
D: -
J: TRBJ2-6
DNA: TGTGCCAGCAGCCAAGCTCAGATCTCTGGGGCCAACGTCCTGACTTTC
CDR3: CASSQAQISGANVLTF